This record looks at one T cell receptor (beta chain) sequence and its context. What this receptor recognizes is not known. No base-level quality is on record; no much larger clone is a single base apart. The roughly 39 donors, aged about 6 to 100 years, were systemically healthy Caucasian individuals from Russia. Each donor gave 8 to 10 milliliters of peripheral blood, drawn into EDTA-treated Vacutainer tubes. Ficoll-Paque density-gradient centrifugation was used to isolate PBMCs, with at least 6.5 million per sample. Trizol reagent was used to extract total RNA from PBMCs, with at least 5 micrograms per sample. Naive CD45RAhigh/CD27high T cell percentages were measured by flow cytometry on a PBMC aliquot from every donor. Library method: 5' RACE. Reads for this sample came from an Illumina HiSeq 2500. A second 7 to 11 cycle PCR used a sample-barcoded 5' primer and a J-beta primer mix. A template-switch 5' adaptor carrying 12 random nucleotides introduced a unique molecular identifier onto each TCR beta cDNA molecule. At least 3 million CDR3-containing paired-end reads were obtained from each sample. All of the RNA was converted into first-strand cDNA using the Mint cDNA synthesis kit, with a TRBC-specific oligonucleotide serving as the primer. All cDNA was treated with uracil-DNA glycosylase and then went through a first 18-cycle PCR with the universal primers M1SS and BC2_uni_R. The study's own analysis went as follows. For normalization, 1 million high-quality reads were randomly selected from each sample, with every read carrying a distinct molecular identifier. Reads sharing molecular identifiers were discarded rather than binned into consensus sequences. MiTCR, with a Q25 quality threshold and the strictest error-elimination algorithm, was used for CDR3 identification, clonotype clustering and error correction. A nonparametric unseen species model with Euler transformation was used to estimate a lower bound on total TCR beta diversity. TCRdb reanalyzed the raw reads on its own, using fastp at Q25 for trimming and MiXCR for clone calling, and kept in-frame beta chains. One record per CDR3 amino acid sequence lists the most common genes and DNA. The V and J calls come from TCRdb's annotation, not from the publication. This sample has hundreds of thousands of distinct CDR3 sequences in its table, and over 40% of those were observed once. The ten largest clonotypes hold roughly 12% of the sample.

This record belongs to a study of blood T cells in healthy people across ages (dated by TCRdb to 2015 to 2017). Broadly, across the study: In model experiments, template switching captured about one uniquely barcoded TCR beta cDNA molecule for every two T cells. The study measured age-related changes in TCR beta repertoire diversity using deep sequencing normalized with unique cDNA molecular identifiers. To avoid experimental bias, donors of different ages were spread randomly across the sequencing lanes. The donors were split into four age groups: young (average about 15 years), middle-aged (around 40), aged (around 67) and long-lived (82). Using the same blood draw, the study looked at two additional independent replicas of 1 million unique cDNA reads for two donors, one aged 18 to 30 and the other aged 80 or older. The paper's findings and limits, for the study overall: Because profiling used bulk unsorted PBMCs, naive and antigen-experienced compartments could not be compared conclusively. Observed TCR beta diversity correlated strongly with the percentage of naive T cells measured by flow cytometry. The CMV infection status of donors was not known, potentially confounding age-related changes in expanded clonotypes. Observed TCR beta diversity per million T cells fell roughly linearly with age, and a significant reduction was already apparent by age about 38. Compared with the aged group, the long-lived group had more naive CD4+ T cells, fewer expanded clones and increased TCR diversity, suggesting age selection. Estimates of total diversity based on one million sequenced T cells were regarded as lower bounds and as underestimates.

This TCR was sampled from an elderly woman in good health. The sequencing sample was made of blood.

The nucleotide sequence is TGCGCCAGCAGCCCGGTAGGGGTCTACTCCTACGAGCAGTACTTC. Translation gives CASSPVGVYSYEQYF. The rearranged chain carries TRBV5-1 and TRBJ2-7; TRBD1 is perhaps the D gene, given 5 matching bases. From a lookup of the germline V gene, CDR1 and CDR2 are SGHRS and YFSETQ. Trimming removed 4 bases from V and 0 bases from J, leaving 14 bases between the germline ends. The CDR3 spans 15 residues, from the cysteine through the phenylalanine. The entry retains the CDR3 DNA only, 45 bases that are in frame from base 1. The entire variable domain, with the stretches around the CDR3 drawn from the reference TRBV5-1 and TRBJ2-7 proteins, is KAGVTQTPRYLIKTRGQQVTLSCSPISGHRSVSWYQQTPGQGLQFLFEYFSETQRNKGNFPGRFSGRQFSNSRSEMNVSTLELGDSALYLCASSPVGVYSYEQYFGPGTRLTVT.